Detailed here is one TCR beta chain. The sample is drawn from a study of T cell changes during pregnancy in multiple sclerosis. Using immunoSEQ multiplex PCR, the repertoire was profiled, and TCRdb retains in-frame clones only, with some absent. The sample carries roughly 30,000 clones, 90% to 95% recorded once. This CDR3 is built from 12 residues. Germline CDR1 and CDR2: SEHNR and FQNEAQ (reference sequence). The V end lost 3 bases, the J end lost 4 bases, and 7 bases lay between the germline ends. This chain uses TRBV7-9 with TRBJ2-7, with D uncertain. The receptor was derived from a female donor with multiple sclerosis, enrolled in a pregnancy study. This material consisted of CD4+ T cells from peripheral blood mononuclear cells, taken in the second trimester of pregnancy. The DNA of the CDR3 is TGTGCCAGCAGCTTTGCAGCGTACGAGCAGTACTTC. It encodes CASSFAAYEQYF.